This record covers a single T cell receptor (beta chain). This record belongs to a study of T cell changes during pregnancy in multiple sclerosis. Only in-frame clones appear in the TCRdb table, and some are missing; sequencing was by immunoSEQ multiplex PCR. Here the sample spans about 100,000 clones, about 90% being singletons. The sample consisted of peripheral blood, taken in the third trimester of pregnancy. The sequence came from a female donor in good health, enrolled as a control in a pregnancy study.

CDR3 coding DNA: TGTGCCAGTAGTATTCGACAGTGGGACATTAACACCGGGGAGCTGTTTTTT. Encoded protein: CASSIRQWDINTGELFF. The V gene is TRBV19, the J gene TRBJ2-2, with D perhaps TRBD1 (6 bases). The germline gives CDR1 LNHDA, CDR2 SQIVND (reference sequence). The CDR3 is made up of 17 amino acids. V shed 3 bases and J shed 2 bases, with 16 bases lying between them. The full variable domain, completed using reference TRBV19 and TRBJ2-2, is DGGITQSPKYLFRKEGQNVTLSCEQNLNHDAMYWYRQDPGQGLRLIYYSQIVNDFQKGDIAEGYSVSREKKESFPLTVTSAQKNPTAFYLCASSIRQWDINTGELFFGEGSRLTVL.